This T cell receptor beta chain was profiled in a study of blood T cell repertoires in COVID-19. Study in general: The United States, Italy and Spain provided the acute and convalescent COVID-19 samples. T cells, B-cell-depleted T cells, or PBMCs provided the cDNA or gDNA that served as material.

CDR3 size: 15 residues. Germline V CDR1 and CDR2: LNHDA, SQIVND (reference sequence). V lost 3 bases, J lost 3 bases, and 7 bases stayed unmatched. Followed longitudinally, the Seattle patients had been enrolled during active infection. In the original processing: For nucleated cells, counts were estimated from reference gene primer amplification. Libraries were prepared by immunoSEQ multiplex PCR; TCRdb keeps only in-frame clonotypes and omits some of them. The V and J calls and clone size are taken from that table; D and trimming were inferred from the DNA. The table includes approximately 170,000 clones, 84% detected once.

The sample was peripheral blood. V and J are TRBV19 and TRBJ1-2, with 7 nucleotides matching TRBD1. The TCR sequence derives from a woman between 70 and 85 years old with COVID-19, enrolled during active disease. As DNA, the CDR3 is TGTGCCAGTAGTATCTCCCTAGGACAGGACTATGGCTACACCTTC. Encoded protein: CASSISLGQDYGYTF.